This TCR beta chain was identified in a study of T-cell memory formation after mild COVID-19 (dated by TCRdb to 2020 to 2022). About the study as a whole: TCR sequence clusters from the two donors were found to be largely donor specific. In two donors, T-cell clones that expanded and contracted after mild COVID-19 were tracked by sequencing TCRalpha and TCRbeta repertoires over time. The cohort was made up of two young adult volunteers, one female and one male, who were previously healthy. General study outcomes and caveats: From day 15 to 85, contracting clones showed balanced CD4/CD8 phenotypes, whereas a second wave of clones that expanded from day 15 to 37 leaned towards CD4+. Some responding clones were found in pre-infection memory, which suggests that pre-existing cross-reactive memory T cells took part in the SARS-CoV-2 response. SARS-CoV-2 specificity was not confirmed for the second-wave clones peaking on day 37. Only a couple of mild cases were covered by the study, and larger cohorts that include severe cases with pre-infection samples were considered necessary. Contracting CD4+ clones appeared mostly in the CM and EM memory subsets, whereas CD8+ clones were enriched in EMRA.

Ficoll-Paque density gradient centrifugation was used to isolate PBMCs. In its sample, this clonotype was seen a few times. Its antigen is currently not known. Base qualities are missing; no much larger clone stands one base away. Sequencing was carried out with an Illumina NovaSeq 6000. TCRalpha and TCRbeta cDNA libraries were constructed by 5'RACE with constant-segment primers, with sample barcodes and unique molecular identifiers being introduced. Trizol reagent was used to extract RNA from every sample. Libraries were amplified in two PCR steps, with a second sample barcode and Illumina TruSeq adapters added in the second step. Libraries were sequenced on an Illumina NovaSeq with 2 x 150 bp paired-end reads. Per the authors' processing: Demultiplexing of reads and collapsing into UMI-guided consensus sequences were performed with migec v1.2.7. Using mixcr v2.1.11, UMI consensuses were aligned to TRA and TRB V and J templates and then assembled into clonotypes. A clonotype was counted as expanded or contracted only when both edgeR and NoisET called the clonotype significant, with the noise models trained on biological replicates. For edgeR calls, the thresholds were a false discovery rate-adjusted p below 0.01 and a log2 fold-change of 1. As an exploratory analysis of dynamics, max-normalized trajectories of the 1000 most abundant clonotypes were examined by PCA with hierarchical clustering. Each responding clone was given a CD4 or CD8 phenotype based on the CD4+ and CD8+ repertoires, which had been sequenced separately. TCRdb trimmed public reads at Q25 via fastp, called clones via MiXCR and kept in-frame beta chains. Records with the same CDR3 protein are collapsed into one entry carrying the most frequent genes and DNA. TCRdb, rather than the study authors, made the V and J calls. Recorded for this sample are 120,000 to 150,000 distinct CDR3 sequences; roughly a fifth of them occurred a single time. Around 2.4% of the sample is in the top ten clones.

Ends trimmed: V by 6 bases, J by 4 bases; bases unmatched to a gene: 4. The CDR3 runs 14 amino acids, cysteine and phenylalanine included. Just the 42-base CDR3 DNA is kept, in frame starting at base 1. Sample: PBMCs or a T cell subset sorted from them (not recorded which). This receptor was identified in an adult woman who had mild COVID-19 (a few samples of this study predate the infection). The sample titles of this study are shuffled in the database, so cell type and time point are left out; the donor was told from shared clones. This chain is built from TRBV12-3 or TRBV12-4 and TRBJ2-2, with TRBD1 identical over 8 junction bases. CDR3 sequence: CASSQQGVTGELFF. The DNA reads as follows: TGTGCCAGCAGCCAACAGGGGGTCACCGGGGAGCTGTTTTTT.